These 18 T cell receptor beta chains were all obtained from the same sample, sequenced in a study of blood T cell repertoires in COVID-19. Data came from immunoSEQ multiplex PCR; TCRdb stores just in-frame clones and leaves some out. The table lists about 270,000 clones, 70% to 90% of them singletons, with approximately 1.2% in the top ten. The specimen sequenced was PBMCs or T cells enriched from blood (not recorded which). These receptors originate from a woman in her thirties or forties with acute COVID-19.

The CDR3 here is CASSPTEPSGNTIYF. In DNA, the CDR3 is TGTGCCAGCTCACCGACAGAACCCTCTGGAAACACCATATATTTT. V and J are TRBV18 and TRBJ1-3, with a tentative D call TRBD1 (5 bases). The V end lost 3 bases, the J end lost 0 bases, and 9 bases lay between the germline ends. In germline, CDR1 is KGHSH, CDR2 LQKENI. The length of the CDR3 is 15 residues. The full variable domain, rest sourced from reference TRBV18 and TRBJ1-3, is NAGVMQNPRHLVRRRGQEARLRCSPMKGHSHVYWYRQLPEEGLKFMVYLQKENIIDESGMPKERFSAEFPKEGPSILRIQQVVRGDSAAYFCASSPTEPSGNTIYFGEGSWLTVV.

Details on this clone: One end of the junction does not line up with germline, which may come from a read error. The chain links TRBV18 to TRBJ1-5; D is possibly TRBD1 (6 bases). The length of the CDR3 is 15 residues. The germline V gene encodes CDR1 KGHSH and CDR2 LQKENI. DNA for the CDR3: TGTGCTAGCTCACAGACGAGGGGGGGCGGTCAGCCCCAGCATTTT. Encoded protein: CASSQTRGGGQPQHF. The variable domain in full, completed from reference TRBV18 and TRBJ1-5, reads NAGVMQNPRHLVRRRGQEARLRCSPMKGHSHVYWYRQLPEEGLKFMVYLQKENIIDESGMPKERFSAEFPKEGPSILRIQQVVRGDSAAYFCASSQTRGGGQPQHFGDGTRLSIL.

The chain combines TRBV19 with TRBJ1-4; TRBD1 agrees at 9 bases. V was pared by 11 bases and J by 5 bases, with 6 bases of the junction left unmatched. CDR1 and CDR2 (germline): LNHDA, SQIVND (reference sequence). There are 13 residues in the CDR3. The CDR3 DNA is TGTGCCCGGTCCGGGACAGGGAATGAAAAACTGTTTTTT. Encoded protein: CARSGTGNEKLFF.

This sequence joins TRBV30 and TRBJ2-1; 10 bases are a match to TRBD2. This CDR3 has 14 residues. Germline V gene data show CDR1 as GTSNPN and CDR2 as SVGIG (reference sequence). V dropped 2 bases and J dropped 6; count of bases not matched to a gene: 4. In nucleotides, the CDR3 is TGTGCCTGGAGTCAGCTAGCGGGAGTCAATGAGCAGTTCTTC. Protein product: CAWSQLAGVNEQFF.

J is TRBJ2-1 and V is TRBV27, with TRBD1 matching over 7 bases. The CDR3 runs to 19 residues. V was clipped by 5 bases and J by 9 bases; unmatched bases: 25. In germline, CDR1 is MNHEY, CDR2 SMNVEV (reference sequence). The chain's CDR3 is CASSRLADRVRSGSREQFF. In nucleotides, the CDR3 is TGTGCCAGCAGTCGATTAGCTGACAGGGTACGCTCGGGAAGTCGTGAGCAGTTCTTC.

The chain links TRBV5-4 to TRBJ2-5; 7 bases match TRBD1. After removal of 4 bases from V and 2 bases from J, the junction contained 5 bases not matched to a gene. Germline CDR1 and CDR2: SGHNT and YYREEE (reference sequence). The CDR3 extends over 14 amino acids. CDR3 sequence reads: CASSIRDRQETQYF. The CDR3 DNA reads as TGTGCCAGCAGCATCCGGGACAGACAAGAGACCCAGTACTTC.

This clone occurred once. The gene calls are TRBV4-1 and TRBJ1-2, with D possibly being TRBD1 (5 bases). The germline CDR1 and CDR2 sequences are MGHRA and YSYEKL. There are 15 residues in the CDR3. Trimming cost V 1 base and J 4 bases, with 13 bases left between them. The CDR3 nucleotides are TGCGCCAGCAGCCAAGTCGGCAGGGTTGGCTATGGCTACACCTTC. This gives the protein CASSQVGRVGYGYTF.

V and J are TRBV5-1 and TRBJ1-3; D possibly corresponds to TRBD1 (6 bases). V lost 5 bases and J lost 1, with 16 bases in between. Germline V gene lookup returns CDR1 SGHRS and CDR2 YFSETQ. The CDR3 is 16 amino acids. The CDR3 DNA reads as TGCGCCAGCAGGCGGACAGAGGGCCTATCTGGAAACACCATATATTTT. Its translation: CASRRTEGLSGNTIYF.

The rearrangement links TRBV2 to TRBJ2-1; D possibly corresponds to TRBD1 (5 bases). The CDR3 sequence is 14 residues long. Germline V gene lookup returns CDR1 SNHLY and CDR2 FYNNEI. Trimming removed 5 bases at V and 1 base at J, with 9 bases between. CDR3 residues: CASSLRVSYNEQFF. CDR3 DNA: TGTGCCAGCAGTCTCAGGGTGTCCTACAATGAGCAGTTCTTC. The complete variable domain, with remaining parts taken from reference TRBV2 and TRBJ2-1, reads EPEVTQTPSHQVTQMGQEVILRCVPISNHLYFYWYRQILGQKVEFLVSFYNNEISEKSEIFDDQFSVERPDGSNFTLKIRSTKLEDSAMYFCASSLRVSYNEQFFGPGTRLTVL.

This chain links TRBV2 with TRBJ1-5; a weak D match, TRBD1 (5 bases). Germline V gene data show CDR1 as SNHLY and CDR2 as FYNNEI. Trimming removed 5 bases from V and 5 bases from J, with 19 bases in between. This CDR3 region has 16 residues. CDR3 DNA: TGTGCCAGCAGTTCCATGAGAGGGACTGACGATCAGCCCCAGCATTTT. This codes for CASSSMRGTDDQPQHF.

The chain employs TRBV7-3 and TRBJ2-3, with D perhaps TRBD2 (6 bases). V lost 4 bases and J lost 5, with 10 bases in between. Germline CDR1 SGHTA, CDR2 FQGTGA. The CDR3 runs 13 residues. CDR3 region: CASSSGTQDTQYF. CDR3 sequence (DNA): TGTGCCAGCAGCTCCGGGACTCAAGATACGCAGTATTTT.

The genes are TRBV24-1 and TRBJ1-4; the D gene is possibly TRBD1 (6 bases). This CDR3 has 17 amino acids. Per the germline V gene, CDR1 is KGHDR and CDR2 is SFDVKD. V dropped 5 bases and J dropped 6 bases, with 21 bases sitting between them. The CDR3 DNA follows: TGTGCCACCAGTGGCCCGCCTGGTGGGGGCGAATATGAAAAACTGTTTTTT. Translation gives CATSGPPGGGEYEKLFF.

This chain uses TRBV7-2 with TRBJ2-2, with D tentatively TRBD2 (6 bases). Looked up from germline, CDR1 is SGHTA and CDR2 is FQGNSA. The CDR3 totals 15 residues. Trimming stripped 3 bases from V and 0 bases from J, with 8 bases between. The CDR3 DNA reads TGTGCCAGCAGCTTGTGGGGGGCGAACACCGGGGAGCTGTTTTTT. It is translated as CASSLWGANTGELFF.

The chain recombines TRBV10-1 with TRBJ1-1, with D perhaps matching TRBD1 (6 bases). This CDR3 region has 16 residues. Germline CDR1 reads WNHNN; CDR2 reads SYGVQD (reference sequence). Trimming shortened V by 8 bases and J by 2 bases, and 21 bases separated the two germline ends. DNA for the CDR3: TGCGCCAGCTCGGCCGAGGGTCGGGGGGGCAACACTGAAGCTTTCTTT. Its translation is CASSAEGRGGNTEAFF.

This chain links TRBV25-1 with TRBJ1-3; the D gene is possibly TRBD1 (6 bases). Trimming took 3 bases from V and 2 from J, leaving 8 bases between them. The CDR3 has 14 residues. The V gene's germline CDR1 is MGHDK and CDR2 SYGVNS. The CDR3 DNA reads TGTGCCAGCAGTGACAGGGGAGCTGGAAACACCATATATTTT. Residues: CASSDRGAGNTIYF.

The chain employs TRBV10-3 and TRBJ1-6; D not certain. CDR1 and CDR2 (germline): ENHRY, SYGVKD. The CDR3 runs to 14 residues. V was cut by 10 bases and J by 8 bases, with 18 bases left in between. CDR3 protein: CASTTREGDSPLHF. The CDR3 nucleotides are TGTGCCAGCACAACACGGGAGGGAGATTCACCCCTCCACTTT.

The chain carries TRBV10-1 and TRBJ2-2; possible D gene TRBD1, 6 bases. V dropped 4 bases and J dropped 6 bases, with 12 bases sitting between them. CDR3 length: 14 residues. The V gene's germline CDR1 is WNHNN and CDR2 SYGVQD (reference sequence). CDR3 loop: CASSVIQGSGELFF. CDR3 nucleotides: TGCGCCAGCAGTGTTATACAGGGTTCCGGGGAGCTGTTTTTT.

The chain uses TRBV7-6 and TRBJ1-1, with D perhaps TRBD1 (5 bases). CDR3 size: 14 residues. V was shortened by 5 bases and J by 1 base, with 11 bases between the two germline ends. Germline V gene data show CDR1 as SGHVS and CDR2 as FNYEAQ. Here the CDR3 reads CASSQIRENTEAFF. The CDR3 region has the DNA TGTGCCAGCAGCCAAATCAGGGAGAACACTGAAGCTTTCTTT.